The source of this TCR beta chain is a study of blood T cells in healthy people across ages. Findings and limits, study-wide: Estimated diversity that came from one million T cells was considered an underestimate. A strong correlation was seen between TCR beta diversity and naive T cell percentage. The long-lived group displayed more naive CD4+ cells, plus higher diversity, than the aged donors did.

V shed 5 bases and J 2 bases; nucleotides not matched to a gene: 6. Germline-derived CDR1 and CDR2 are SGHTA and FQGNSA. The CDR3 is 14 residues long. A second PCR, run for about 6 to 11 cycles, used a sample-barcoded 5' primer plus a J-beta primer mix. Each of the cDNA molecules was tagged by a template-switch adaptor with 12 random nucleotides. TCRdb analysed the 5' RACE reads with MiXCR anew, one entry per CDR3 protein. The data hold hundreds of thousands of distinct CDR3 sequences, with around two fifths observed a single time. This clonotype was seen more than once but under ten times. What it binds is not known.

This rearrangement joins TRBV7-2 to TRBJ2-7, with 7 positions matching TRBD1. This receptor was taken from a man aged 55 to 70 in good health. The specimen sequenced was blood. The DNA of the CDR3 is TGTGCCAGCAGCCTAGAAGGGGGCGCCTACGAGCAGTACTTC. This translates into CASSLEGGAYEQYF.